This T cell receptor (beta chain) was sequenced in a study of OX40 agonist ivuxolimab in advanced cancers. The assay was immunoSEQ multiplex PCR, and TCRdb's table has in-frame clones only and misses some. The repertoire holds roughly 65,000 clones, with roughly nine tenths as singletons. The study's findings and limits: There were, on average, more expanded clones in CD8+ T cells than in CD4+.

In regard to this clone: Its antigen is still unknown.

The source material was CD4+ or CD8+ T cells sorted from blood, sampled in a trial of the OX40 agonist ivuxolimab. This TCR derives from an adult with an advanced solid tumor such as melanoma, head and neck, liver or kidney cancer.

The CDR3 spells CASSPADGTWAFF. CDR3 DNA: TGTGCCAGCTCACCAGCGGACGGTACCTGGGCTTTCTTT. The rearrangement links TRBV18 to TRBJ1-1; D unresolved. This CDR3 is 13 amino acids long. CDR1 and CDR2 from the germline V gene are KGHSH and LQKENI. V was pared by 2 bases and J by 11 bases, with 15 bases between.